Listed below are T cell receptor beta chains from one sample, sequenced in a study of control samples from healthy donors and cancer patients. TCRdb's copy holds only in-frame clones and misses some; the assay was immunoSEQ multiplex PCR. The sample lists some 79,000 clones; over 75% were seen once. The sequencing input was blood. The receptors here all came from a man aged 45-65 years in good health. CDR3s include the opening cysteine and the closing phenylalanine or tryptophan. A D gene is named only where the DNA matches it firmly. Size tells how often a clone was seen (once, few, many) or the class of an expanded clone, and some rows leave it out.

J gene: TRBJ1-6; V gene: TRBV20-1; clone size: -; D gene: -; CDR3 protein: CSASTGGDSPLHF; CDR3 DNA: TGCAGTGCTAGTACGGGGGGCGATTCACCCCTCCACTTT
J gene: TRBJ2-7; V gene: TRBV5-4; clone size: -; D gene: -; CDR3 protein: CASSSGDRYEQYF; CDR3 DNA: TGTGCCAGCAGCTCAGGGGACCGCTACGAGCAGTACTTC
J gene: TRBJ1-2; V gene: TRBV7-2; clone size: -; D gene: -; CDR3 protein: CASSLDGNYGYTF; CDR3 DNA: TGTGCCAGCAGCCTCGACGGCAACTATGGCTACACCTTC
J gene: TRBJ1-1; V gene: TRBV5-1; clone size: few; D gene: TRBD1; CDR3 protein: CASSEGQQMNTEAFF; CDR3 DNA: TGCGCCAGCAGCGAGGGACAGCAAATGAACACTGAAGCTTTCTTT
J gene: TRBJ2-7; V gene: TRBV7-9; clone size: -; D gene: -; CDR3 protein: CASSLTRQAWGYEQYF; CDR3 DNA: TGTGCCAGCAGCTTAACTCGGCAGGCCTGGGGCTACGAGCAGTACTTC
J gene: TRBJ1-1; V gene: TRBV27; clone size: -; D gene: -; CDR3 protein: CASRRDSRGTEAFF; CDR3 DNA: TGTGCCAGCAGACGCGACAGTAGAGGAACTGAAGCTTTCTTT
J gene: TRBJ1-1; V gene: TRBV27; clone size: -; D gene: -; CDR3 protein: CASRLTGGLYTEAFF; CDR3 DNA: TGTGCCAGCAGACTTACTGGAGGGTTGTACACTGAAGCTTTCTTT
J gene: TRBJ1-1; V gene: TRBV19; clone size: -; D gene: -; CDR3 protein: CASSMGVGRLTEAFF; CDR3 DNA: TGTGCCAGTAGTATGGGGGTGGGGCGGCTGACTGAAGCTTTCTTT
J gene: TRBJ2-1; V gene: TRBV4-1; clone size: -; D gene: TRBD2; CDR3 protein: CASSQDFWASGANEQFF; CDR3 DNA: TGCGCCAGCAGCCAAGATTTTTGGGCTAGCGGGGCCAATGAGCAGTTCTTC
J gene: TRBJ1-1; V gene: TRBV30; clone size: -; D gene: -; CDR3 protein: CAGGPNTEAFF; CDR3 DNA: TGTGCCGGTGGACCGAACACTGAAGCTTTCTTT
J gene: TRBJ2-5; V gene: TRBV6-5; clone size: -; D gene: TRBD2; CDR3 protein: CASSSGLAGVQETQYF; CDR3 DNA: TGTGCCAGCAGTTCTGGACTAGCGGGGGTCCAAGAGACCCAGTACTTC
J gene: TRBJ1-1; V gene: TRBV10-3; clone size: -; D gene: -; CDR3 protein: CAIGQGEAFF; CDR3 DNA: TGTGCCATAGGGCAGGGTGAAGCTTTCTTT
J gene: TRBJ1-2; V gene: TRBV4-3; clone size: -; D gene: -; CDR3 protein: CASSQDTSGGYGYTF; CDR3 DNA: TGCGCCAGCAGCCAAGATACATCGGGAGGCTATGGCTACACCTTC
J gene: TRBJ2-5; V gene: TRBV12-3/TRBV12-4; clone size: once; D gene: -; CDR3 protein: CASSRGDQETQYF; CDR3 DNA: TGTGCCAGCAGCAGGGGGGACCAAGAGACCCAGTACTTC
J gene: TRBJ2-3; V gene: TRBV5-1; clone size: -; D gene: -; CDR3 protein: CASSHQSSTDTQYF; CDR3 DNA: TGCGCCAGCAGTCACCAGAGCAGCACAGATACGCAGTATTTT
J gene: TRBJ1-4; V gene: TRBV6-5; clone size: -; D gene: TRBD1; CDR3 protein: CATNGQGEKLFF; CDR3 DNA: TGTGCCACCAACGGACAGGGCGAAAAACTGTTTTTT
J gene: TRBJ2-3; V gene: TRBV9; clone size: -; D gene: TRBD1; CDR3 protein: CASSAQGGQGRTDTQYF; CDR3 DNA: TGTGCCAGCAGCGCCCAAGGGGGCCAGGGTAGAACAGATACGCAGTATTTT
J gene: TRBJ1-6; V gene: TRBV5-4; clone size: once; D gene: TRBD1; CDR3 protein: CASSLEWSQGESPLHF; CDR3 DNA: TGTGCCAGCAGCTTGGAGTGGAGCCAGGGGGAATCACCCCTCCACTTT